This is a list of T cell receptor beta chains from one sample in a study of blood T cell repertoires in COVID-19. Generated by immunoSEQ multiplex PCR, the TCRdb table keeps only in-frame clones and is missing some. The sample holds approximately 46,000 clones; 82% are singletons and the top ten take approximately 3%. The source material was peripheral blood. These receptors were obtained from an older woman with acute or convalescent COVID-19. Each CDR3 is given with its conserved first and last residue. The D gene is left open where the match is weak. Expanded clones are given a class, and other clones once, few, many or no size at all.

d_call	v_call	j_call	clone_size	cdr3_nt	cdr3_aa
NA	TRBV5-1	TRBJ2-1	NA	TGCGCCAGCAGCTTGGTTACGGGTCCCTACAATGAGCAGTTCTTC	CASSLVTGPYNEQFF
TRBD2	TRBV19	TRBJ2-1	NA	TGTGCCAGTAGTATAGTTTTTAGCGGGATCTCCTACAATGAGCAGTTCTTC	CASSIVFSGISYNEQFF
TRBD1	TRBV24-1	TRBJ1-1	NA	TGTGCCACCAGGGGACAGGGCCGGTCGAACACTGAAGCTTTCTTT	CATRGQGRSNTEAFF
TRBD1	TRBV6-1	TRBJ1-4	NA	TGTGCCAGCAGTGAATCGCTGACAGGGTTTAATGAAAAACTGTTTTTT	CASSESLTGFNEKLFF
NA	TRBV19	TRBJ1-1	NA	TGTGCCAGTAGTCCCAGGGCCCTGGGGACTGAAGCTTTCTTT	CASSPRALGTEAFF
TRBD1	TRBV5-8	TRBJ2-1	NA	TGTGCCAGCAGCTACTGGACAGGGGGCCGGACAGGGGATGAGCAGTTCTTC	CASSYWTGGRTGDEQFF
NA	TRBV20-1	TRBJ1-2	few	TGCAGTGCTACTGATTCCGCAGTGGATGGCTACACCTTC	CSATDSAVDGYTF
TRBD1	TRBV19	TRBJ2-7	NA	TGTGCCAGTAGTATCCTGGGACAGGGGGCCTACGAGCAGTACTTC	CASSILGQGAYEQYF
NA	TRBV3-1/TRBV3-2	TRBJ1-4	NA	TGTGCCAGCAGCCCTCAAAGAGCAACTAATGAAAAACTGTTTTTT	CASSPQRATNEKLFF
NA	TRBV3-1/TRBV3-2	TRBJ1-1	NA	TGTGCCAGCAGCCTAAATGGACAGAACACTGAAGCTTTCTTT	CASSLNGQNTEAFF
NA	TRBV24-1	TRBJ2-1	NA	TGTGCCACCAGTCCGGGAGATGCCTACAATGAGCAGTTCTTC	CATSPGDAYNEQFF
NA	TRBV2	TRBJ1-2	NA	TGTGCCAGCAGCCTCATACTCTATGGCTACACCTTC	CASSLILYGYTF
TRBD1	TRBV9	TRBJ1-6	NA	TGTGCCAGCAGCGCCGGACAGGGAGGTAATTCACCCCTCCACTTT	CASSAGQGGNSPLHF
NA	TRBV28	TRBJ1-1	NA	TGTGCCAGCAGTTTATATGGGCACCTGGGAGACACTGAAGCTTTCTTT	CASSLYGHLGDTEAFF
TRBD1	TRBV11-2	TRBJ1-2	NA	TGTGCCAGCAGCTTAGGAGGGGGCGCGAGCTACACCTTC	CASSLGGGASYTF
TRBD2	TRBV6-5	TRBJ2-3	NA	TGTGCCAGCAGTTACTCGCTAGCGGACACAGATACGCAGTATTTT	CASSYSLADTDTQYF